The present TCR beta chain was sequenced within a study of cytomegalovirus exposure and HLA in healthy donors. The CDR3 has 13 amino acids. V lost 6 bases and J lost 8; bases outside the gene matches: 7. Germline assignment: CDR1 MRHNA and CDR2 SNTAGT. General study results and limits: 87-base-pair reads could not separate some V segments, including TRBV6-2 and TRBV6-3.

This clone was seen only a few times. No antigen is known for it. The PCR was carried out with 60 Vbeta primers and 13 Jbeta primers. Clones were sequenced by immunoSEQ multiplex PCR, and TCRdb holds only the in-frame ones, with some missing. The top ten hold 6.5% of the sample, which has approximately 200,000 clones, 82% seen once. Source material: PBMCs. The receptor was derived from a woman between 50 and 59 years old in good health and CMV-seropositive. V gene TRBV6-4 combines with J gene TRBJ2-1; 7 nucleotides align to TRBD1. The CDR3 DNA reads as TGTGCCAGCAGCCTGAACAGGGGCTATGAGCAGTTCTTC. Its translation: CASSLNRGYEQFF.